These T cell receptor beta chains were read from a single sample in a study of post-analysis software for immune sequencing data. TCRdb reprocessed the PCR reads with MiXCR, giving one entry per CDR3 protein. The data hold approximately 690,000 distinct CDR3 sequences, with 59% observed a single time. The sequencing input was blood. These TCRs come from a girl aged 2-15 years with multiple sclerosis. Both conserved end residues are part of each CDR3. The order of the fields is clone size, D gene, V gene, J gene, CDR3 protein, CDR3 DNA. The D gene is left open where the match is weak. Clone size is shown for a subset of rows, as once, few, many or a class of expanded clone.

>once|TRBD1|TRBV28|TRBJ2-5
CASSTTRQGNVETQYF
TGTGCCAGCAGCACTACCCGACAGGGGAACGTAGAGACCCAGTACTTC
>NA|TRBD1|TRBV7-2|TRBJ2-3
CASSLVGQGDTQYF
TGTGCCAGCAGCTTAGTCGGACAGGGAGATACGCAGTATTTT
>NA|TRBD1|TRBV7-9|TRBJ2-1
CASSPRGDRGPYNEQFF
TGTGCCAGCAGCCCCCGAGGGGACAGGGGGCCCTACAATGAGCAGTTCTTC
>NA|TRBD2|TRBV29-1|TRBJ2-2
CSVDRGGTGELFF
TGCAGCGTCGACCGCGGGGGCACCGGGGAGCTGTTTTTT
>NA|TRBD1|TRBV29-1|TRBJ2-3
CSVEVTGADTQYF
TGCAGCGTTGAAGTGACAGGGGCGGATACGCAGTATTTT
>few|TRBD2|TRBV30|TRBJ2-3
CAWRVHGLAGLDTQYF
TGTGCCTGGAGGGTCCACGGACTAGCGGGGCTAGATACGCAGTATTTT
>NA|TRBD1|TRBV20-1|TRBJ2-3
CSASFDRVRGDTQYF
TGCAGTGCTTCCTTCGACAGGGTGAGGGGAGATACGCAGTATTTT
>few|TRBD2|TRBV6-5|TRBJ2-1
CASRGTSGDNEQFF
TGTGCCAGCAGGGGGACTAGCGGTGACAATGAGCAGTTCTTC
>NA|NA|TRBV20-1|TRBJ2-3
CSATVSTDTQYF
TGCAGTGCTACCGTAAGCACAGATACGCAGTATTTT
>NA|NA|TRBV20-1|TRBJ2-3
CSARGPGVVSDTQYF
TGCAGTGCTAGGGGCCCCGGGGTAGTATCAGATACGCAGTATTTT
>NA|TRBD1|TRBV9|TRBJ2-5
CASSAQQGRPQETQYF
TGTGCCAGCAGCGCCCAACAGGGGCGCCCCCAAGAGACCCAGTACTTC
>NA|NA|TRBV2|TRBJ1-1
CASSEASMNTEAFF
TGTGCCAGCAGTGAAGCATCCATGAACACTGAAGCTTTCTTT
>NA|NA|TRBV6-1|TRBJ2-2
CASSATVNTGELFF
TGTGCCAGCAGTGCGACAGTGAACACCGGGGAGCTGTTTTTT
>NA|NA|TRBV7-2|TRBJ2-3
CASSLTPITDTQYF
TGTGCCAGCAGCTTAACCCCTATCACAGATACGCAGTATTTT
>NA|TRBD1|TRBV5-5|TRBJ1-2
CASSDTTGGGGYTF
TGTGCCAGCAGCGACACCACAGGGGGCGGTGGCTACACCTTC
>few|NA|TRBV6-5|TRBJ1-4
CASSPGGGRGKLFF
TGTGCCAGCAGCCCCGGGGGAGGGCGGGGAAAACTGTTTTTT
>NA|NA|TRBV12-3/TRBV12-4|TRBJ2-1
CASNTSPNEQFF
TGTGCCAGCAACACTAGCCCGAATGAGCAGTTCTTC
>NA|NA|TRBV25-1|TRBJ1-4
CASSEFSSGKLFF
TGTGCCAGCAGTGAATTTTCGTCTGGAAAACTGTTTTTT
>few|NA|TRBV20-1|TRBJ2-7
CSATLGGVSEQYF
TGCAGTGCTACTCTGGGGGGTGTTTCCGAGCAGTACTTC
>NA|TRBD1|TRBV5-5|TRBJ2-3
CASSSPMDRDTQYF
TGTGCCAGCAGCTCTCCTATGGACAGGGATACGCAGTATTTT
>once|TRBD2|TRBV20-1|TRBJ2-5
CSARWGTSGVQETQYF
TGCAGTGCTCGGTGGGGGACTAGCGGAGTCCAAGAGACCCAGTACTTC
>NA|NA|TRBV29-1|TRBJ2-1
CSARASTDTYNEQFF
TGCAGCGCCAGAGCTTCGACAGATACCTACAATGAGCAGTTCTTC